The clone carrying this T cell receptor beta chain was counted ten times or more. The antigen is not known. Graves' hyperthyroidism is called stable when ophthalmopathy does not progress within 18 months. The data derive from a study of T cells in Graves' hyperthyroidism and ophthalmopathy. This CDR3 has 16 amino acids. Germline V lookup: CDR1 MDHEN, CDR2 SYDVKM. V gave up 2 bases and J gave up 5 bases, with 18 bases separating them. It was RNA transcripts that yielded the amplified TCR beta CDR3 regions. The TCR CDR3 was amplified in a first-round RT-PCR using the HTBI primer set. TCRdb itself ran the multiplex PCR reads through MiXCR, one entry per CDR3 protein. The repertoire holds fewer than 900,000 distinct CDR3 sequences, with about 17% as singletons. Study results and limitations: Blood held most thyroid clonotypes expanded above 0.001 frequency. Before onset, ophthalmopathy was predicted by the model a median 6.5 months earlier.

V gene TRBV28 combines with J gene TRBJ1-1; TRBD1 is a possible D gene (5 bases). The source is a young man with Graves' hyperthyroidism. Source material: blood. The CDR3 DNA is TGTGCCAGCAGTTTAGTATATAGCAGGGCCCGGACTGAAGCTTTCTTT. Translating gives CASSLVYSRARTEAFF.